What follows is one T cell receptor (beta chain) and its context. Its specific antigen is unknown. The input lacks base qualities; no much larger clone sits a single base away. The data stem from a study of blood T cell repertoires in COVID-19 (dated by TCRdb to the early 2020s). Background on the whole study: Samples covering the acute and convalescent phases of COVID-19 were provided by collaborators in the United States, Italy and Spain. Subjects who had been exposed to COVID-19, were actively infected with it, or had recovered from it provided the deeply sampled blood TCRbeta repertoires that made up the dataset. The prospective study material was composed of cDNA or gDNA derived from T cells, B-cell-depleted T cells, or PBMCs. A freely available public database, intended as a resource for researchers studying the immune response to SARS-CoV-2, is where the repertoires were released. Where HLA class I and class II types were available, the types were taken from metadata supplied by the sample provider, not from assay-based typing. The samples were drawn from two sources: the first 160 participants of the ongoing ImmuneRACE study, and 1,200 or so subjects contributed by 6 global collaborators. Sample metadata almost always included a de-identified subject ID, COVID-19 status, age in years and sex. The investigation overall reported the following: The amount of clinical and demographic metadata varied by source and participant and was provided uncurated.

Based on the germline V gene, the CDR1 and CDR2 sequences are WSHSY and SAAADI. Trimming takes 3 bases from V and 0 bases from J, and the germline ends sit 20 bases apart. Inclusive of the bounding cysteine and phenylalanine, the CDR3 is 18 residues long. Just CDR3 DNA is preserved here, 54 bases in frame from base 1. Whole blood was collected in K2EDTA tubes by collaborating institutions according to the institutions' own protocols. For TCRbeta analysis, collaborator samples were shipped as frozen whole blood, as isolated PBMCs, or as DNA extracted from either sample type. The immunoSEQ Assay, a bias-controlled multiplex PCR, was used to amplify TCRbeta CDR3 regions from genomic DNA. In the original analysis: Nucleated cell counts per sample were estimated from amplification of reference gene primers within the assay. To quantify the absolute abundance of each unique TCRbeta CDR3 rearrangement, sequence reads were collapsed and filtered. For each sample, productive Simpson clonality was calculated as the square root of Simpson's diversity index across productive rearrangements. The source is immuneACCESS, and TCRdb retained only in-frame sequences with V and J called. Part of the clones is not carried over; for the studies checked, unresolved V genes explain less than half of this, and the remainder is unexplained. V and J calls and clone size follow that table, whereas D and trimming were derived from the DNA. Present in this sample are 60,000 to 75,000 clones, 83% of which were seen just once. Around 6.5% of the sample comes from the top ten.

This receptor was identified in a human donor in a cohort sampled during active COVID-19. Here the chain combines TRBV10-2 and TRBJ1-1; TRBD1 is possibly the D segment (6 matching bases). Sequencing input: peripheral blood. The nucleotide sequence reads TGCGCCAGCAGTGACCACCCAATCTTCAGGGGCCTGAACACTGAAGCTTTCTTT. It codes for CASSDHPIFRGLNTEAFF.